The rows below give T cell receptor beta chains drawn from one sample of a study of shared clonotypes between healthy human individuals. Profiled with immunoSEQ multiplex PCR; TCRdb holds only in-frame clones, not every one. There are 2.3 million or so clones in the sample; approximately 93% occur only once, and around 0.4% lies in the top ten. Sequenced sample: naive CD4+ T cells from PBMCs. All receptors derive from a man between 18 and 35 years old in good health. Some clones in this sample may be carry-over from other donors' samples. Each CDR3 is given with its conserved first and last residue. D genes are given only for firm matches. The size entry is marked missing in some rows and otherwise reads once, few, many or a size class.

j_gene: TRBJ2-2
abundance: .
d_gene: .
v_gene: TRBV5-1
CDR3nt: TGCGCCAGCAGCTTTTTCCCAGCTAACACCGGGGAGCTGTTTTTT
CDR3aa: CASSFFPANTGELFF

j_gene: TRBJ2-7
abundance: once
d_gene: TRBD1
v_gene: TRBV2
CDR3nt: TGTGCCGGCAACAGGGGAATAGGGCCCACCGAGCAGTACTTC
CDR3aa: CAGNRGIGPTEQYF

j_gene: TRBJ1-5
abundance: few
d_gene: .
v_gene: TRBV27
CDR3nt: TGTGCCAGCAGTTTATCCCGGGACCGGCAGCCCCAGCATTTT
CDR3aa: CASSLSRDRQPQHF

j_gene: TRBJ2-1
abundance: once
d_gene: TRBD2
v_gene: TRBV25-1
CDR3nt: TGTGCCAGCAGTGCTCTAGCGGGATACAATGAGCAGTTCTTC
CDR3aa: CASSALAGYNEQFF

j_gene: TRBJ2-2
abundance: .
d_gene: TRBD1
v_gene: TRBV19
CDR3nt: TGTGCCAGTAGTGACAGGGGATACACCGGGGAGCTGTTTTTT
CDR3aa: CASSDRGYTGELFF

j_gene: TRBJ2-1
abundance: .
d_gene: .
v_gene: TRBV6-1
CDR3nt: TGTGCCAGCGGGGTCAATGAGCAGTTCTTC
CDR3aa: CASGVNEQFF

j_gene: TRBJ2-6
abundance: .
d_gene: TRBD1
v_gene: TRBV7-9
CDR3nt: TGTGCCAGCAGCCGCACAGGGGCTGGGGCCAACGTCCTGACTTTC
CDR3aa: CASSRTGAGANVLTF

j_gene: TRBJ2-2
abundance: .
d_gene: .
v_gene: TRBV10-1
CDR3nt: TGCGCCGGACTGGACGGAGCCATTACCGGGGAGCTGTTTTTT
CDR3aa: CAGLDGAITGELFF

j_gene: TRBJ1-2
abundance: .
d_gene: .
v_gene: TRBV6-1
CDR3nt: TGTGCCAGCAGTGAGGGGCAGGGGCGCTATGGCTACACCTTC
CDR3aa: CASSEGQGRYGYTF

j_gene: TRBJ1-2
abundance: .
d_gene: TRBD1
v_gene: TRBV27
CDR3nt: TGTGCCAGCAGTTTATCACCCGGGACAGCCTATGGCTACACCTTC
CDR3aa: CASSLSPGTAYGYTF

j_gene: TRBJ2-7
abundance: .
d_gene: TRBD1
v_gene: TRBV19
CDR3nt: TGTGCCAGTAGTCGGCAAACAGGGGGGCCCTACGAGCAGTACTTC
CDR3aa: CASSRQTGGPYEQYF

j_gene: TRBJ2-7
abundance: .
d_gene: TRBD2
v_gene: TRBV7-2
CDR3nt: TGTGCCAGCAGCCCGGGGAGCGGGAGGTGGTACGAGCAGTACTTC
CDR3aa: CASSPGSGRWYEQYF

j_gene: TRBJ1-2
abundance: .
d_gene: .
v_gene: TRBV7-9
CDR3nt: TGTGCCAGCGGAGGAAAAGGGGGGGCTTGGGACTATGGCTACACCTTC
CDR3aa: CASGGKGGAWDYGYTF

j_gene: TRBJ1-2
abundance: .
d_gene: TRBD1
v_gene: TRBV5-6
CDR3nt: TGTGCCAGCAGCACGGACAGGCCGTCTTATGGCTACACCTTC
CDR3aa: CASSTDRPSYGYTF

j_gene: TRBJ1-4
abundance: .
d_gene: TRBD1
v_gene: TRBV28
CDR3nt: TGTGCCAGCAGTAGTACAGGGGCCTTTGAGGAAAAACTGTTTTTT
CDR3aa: CASSSTGAFEEKLFF

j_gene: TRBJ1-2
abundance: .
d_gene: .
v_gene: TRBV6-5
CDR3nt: TGTGCCAGCTCAGACAGAGGTGGCTACACCTTC
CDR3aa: CASSDRGGYTF

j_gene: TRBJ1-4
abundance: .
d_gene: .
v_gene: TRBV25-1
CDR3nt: TGTGCCAGCAGTGACAACGGACCTAATGAAAAACTGTTTTTT
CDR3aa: CASSDNGPNEKLFF

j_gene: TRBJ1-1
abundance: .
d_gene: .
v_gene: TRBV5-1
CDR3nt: TGCGCCAGCAGCTTGGGGGGGAGCACTGAAGCTTTCTTT
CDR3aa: CASSLGGSTEAFF

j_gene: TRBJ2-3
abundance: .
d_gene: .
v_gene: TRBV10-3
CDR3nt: TGTGCCATCAGTGATAGAGTAGGATCCCCCGATACGCAGTATTTT
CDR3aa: CAISDRVGSPDTQYF

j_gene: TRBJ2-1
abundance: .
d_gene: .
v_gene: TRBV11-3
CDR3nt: TGTGCCAGCAGCTTAGATGGGGGGACCTACAATGAGCAGTTCTTC
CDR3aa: CASSLDGGTYNEQFF

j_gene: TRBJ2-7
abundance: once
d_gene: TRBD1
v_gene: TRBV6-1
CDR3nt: TGTGCCAGCAGTGAAGGAGGGGGCGACTACGAGCAGTACTTC
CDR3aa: CASSEGGGDYEQYF

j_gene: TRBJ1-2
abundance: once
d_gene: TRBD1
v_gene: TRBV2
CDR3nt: TGTGCCAGCAGTGTCGGTTTGGACAGGCGGAACTATGGCTACACCTTC
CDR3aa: CASSVGLDRRNYGYTF

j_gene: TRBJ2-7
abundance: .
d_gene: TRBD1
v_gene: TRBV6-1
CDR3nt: TGTGCCAGCCTCAGGGGGCTGAACTACGAGCAGTACTTC
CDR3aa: CASLRGLNYEQYF

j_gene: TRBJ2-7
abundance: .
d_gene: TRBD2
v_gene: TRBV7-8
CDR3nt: TGTGCCGCGGGGGGGCTCTACGAGCAGTACTTC
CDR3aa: CAAGGLYEQYF

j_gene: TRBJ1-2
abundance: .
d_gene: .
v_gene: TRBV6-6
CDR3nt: TGTGCCAGCAGTAAGACAGATATGCGGGGCTACACCTTC
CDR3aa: CASSKTDMRGYTF

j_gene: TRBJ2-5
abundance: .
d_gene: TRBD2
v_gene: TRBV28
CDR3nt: TGTGCCAGCAGTTCTAGCGGGAGGGCCCTCGCGCGGGAGACCCAGTACTTC
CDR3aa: CASSSSGRALARETQYF

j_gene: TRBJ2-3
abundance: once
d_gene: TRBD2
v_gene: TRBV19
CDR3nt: TGTGCCAGTAGGACTAGCGGGGGCACAGATACGCAGTATTTT
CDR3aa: CASRTSGGTDTQYF

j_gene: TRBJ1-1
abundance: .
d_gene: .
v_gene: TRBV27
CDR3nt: TGTGCCAGCAGTTCTGGGTACACTGAAGCTTTCTTT
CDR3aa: CASSSGYTEAFF

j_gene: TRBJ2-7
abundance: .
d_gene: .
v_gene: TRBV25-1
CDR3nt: TGTGCCAGCAGTGCCTCATTCCGGACCTACTACGAGCAGTACTTC
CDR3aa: CASSASFRTYYEQYF

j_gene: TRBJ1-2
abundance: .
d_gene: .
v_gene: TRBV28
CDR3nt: TGTGCCAGCAGCCGACGACAGGTCACTAACTATGGCTACACCTTC
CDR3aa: CASSRRQVTNYGYTF

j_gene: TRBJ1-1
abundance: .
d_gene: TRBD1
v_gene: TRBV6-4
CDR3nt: TGTGCCAGCAGTGGACAGGGTAGGACTTTCTTT
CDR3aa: CASSGQGRTFF

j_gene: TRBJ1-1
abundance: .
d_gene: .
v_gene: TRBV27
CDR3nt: TGTGCCAGCAGTTTAGCGGGGGGCCGGGACACTGAAGCTTTCTTT
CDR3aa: CASSLAGGRDTEAFF

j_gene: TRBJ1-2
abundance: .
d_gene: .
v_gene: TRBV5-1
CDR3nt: TGCGCCAGCAGCTTACAGGGACAATCTAACTATGGCTACACCTTC
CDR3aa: CASSLQGQSNYGYTF

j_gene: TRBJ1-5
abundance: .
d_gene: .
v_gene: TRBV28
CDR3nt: TGTGCCAGCAGCCTTCAGGGGCCCCAGCATTTT
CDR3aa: CASSLQGPQHF

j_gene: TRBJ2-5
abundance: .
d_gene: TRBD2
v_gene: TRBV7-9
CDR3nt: TGTGCCAGCAGCCGTCCTAGCGGGAGCGGAGAGACCCAGTACTTC
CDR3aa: CASSRPSGSGETQYF

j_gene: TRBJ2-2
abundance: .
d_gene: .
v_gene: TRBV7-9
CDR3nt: TGTGCCAGCAGCTCTCCCGGGCCCTTTGACCGTCAGGGCACCGGGGAGCTGTTTTTT
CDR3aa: CASSSPGPFDRQGTGELFF

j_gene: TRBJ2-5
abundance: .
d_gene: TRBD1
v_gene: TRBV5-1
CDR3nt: TGCGCCAGCAGCCAGGGACAGGGCAGGGAGACCCAGTACTTC
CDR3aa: CASSQGQGRETQYF

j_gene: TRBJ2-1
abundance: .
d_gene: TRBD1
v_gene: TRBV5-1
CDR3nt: TGCGCCAGCACCCAACAGGGGGCGAACTACAATGAGCAGTTCTTC
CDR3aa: CASTQQGANYNEQFF

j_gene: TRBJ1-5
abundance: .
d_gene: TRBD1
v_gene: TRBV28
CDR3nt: TGTGCCAGCAGTTTATGGGGAGGGGGCGGTCAGCCCCAGCATTTT
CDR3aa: CASSLWGGGGQPQHF

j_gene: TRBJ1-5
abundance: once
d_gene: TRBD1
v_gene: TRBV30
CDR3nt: TGTGCCTGGGGGCCGGGACAGACTAATCAGCCCCAGCATTTT
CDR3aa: CAWGPGQTNQPQHF

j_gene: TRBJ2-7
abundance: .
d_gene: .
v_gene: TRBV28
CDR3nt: TGTGCCAGCAGAAATTTCGGCGGAGCCAGATACGAGCAGTACTTC
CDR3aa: CASRNFGGARYEQYF